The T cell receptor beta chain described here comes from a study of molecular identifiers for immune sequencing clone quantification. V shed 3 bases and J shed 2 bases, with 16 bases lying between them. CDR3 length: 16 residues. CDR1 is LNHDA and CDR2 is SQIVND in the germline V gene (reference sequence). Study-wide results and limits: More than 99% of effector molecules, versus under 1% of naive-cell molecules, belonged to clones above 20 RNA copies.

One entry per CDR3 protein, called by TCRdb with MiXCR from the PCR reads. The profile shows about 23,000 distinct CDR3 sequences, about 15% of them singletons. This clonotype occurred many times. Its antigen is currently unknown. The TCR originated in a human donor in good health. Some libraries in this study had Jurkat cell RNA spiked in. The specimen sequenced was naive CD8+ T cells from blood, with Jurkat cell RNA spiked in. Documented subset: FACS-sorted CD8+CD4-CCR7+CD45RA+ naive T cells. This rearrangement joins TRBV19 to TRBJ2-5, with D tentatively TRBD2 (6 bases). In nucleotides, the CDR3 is TGTGCCAGTAGTATGTGGCGGCAGGGAGGACAAGAGACCCAGTACTTC. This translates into CASSMWRQGGQETQYF. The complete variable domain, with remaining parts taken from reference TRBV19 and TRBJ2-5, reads DGGITQSPKYLFRKEGQNVTLSCEQNLNHDAMYWYRQDPGQGLRLIYYSQIVNDFQKGDIAEGYSVSREKKESFPLTVTSAQKNPTAFYLCASSMWRQGGQETQYFGPGTRLLVL.